A selection of T cell receptor beta chains follows, all from one sample in a study of Ad26.COV2.S vaccination and SARS-CoV-2 variants. Sequenced by immunoSEQ multiplex PCR; TCRdb stores in-frame clones only, minus some. The sample holds about 410,000 clones; roughly nine tenths are singletons and the top ten take 3.5%. Sample: peripheral blood, taken in a trial of Ad26.COV2.S vaccine versus placebo. The receptors were sampled from a person aged 18-65 years who received the Ad26.COV2.S COVID-19 vaccine or a placebo. Each CDR3 is given with its conserved first and last residue. D genes are given only for firm matches. A clone size is listed for some rows: how often the clone was seen (once, few, many), or a class if it is expanded.

v_call	d_call	cdr3_length	clone_size	j_call	cdr3_aa	cdr3_nt
TRBV6-5	.	15	.	TRBJ2-3	CASRARLVGPDTQYF	TGTGCCAGCAGGGCCCGACTGGTGGGCCCAGATACGCAGTATTTT
TRBV7-2	.	14	.	TRBJ2-3	CASSLWTGTDTQYF	TGTGCCAGCAGCTTATGGACTGGCACAGATACGCAGTATTTT
TRBV5-4	TRBD2	16	.	TRBJ2-3	CASSPAGRGGLDTQYF	TGTGCCAGCAGCCCTGCGGGGCGGGGGGGCCTTGATACGCAGTATTTT
TRBV19	TRBD1	12	.	TRBJ1-2	CASGTGGYGYTF	TGTGCCTCCGGGACAGGAGGCTATGGCTACACCTTC
TRBV7-9	.	16	.	TRBJ2-3	CASSLATRPLTDTQYF	TGTGCCAGCAGCTTAGCGACTAGACCCCTCACAGATACGCAGTATTTT
TRBV19	TRBD1	14	.	TRBJ1-2	CASSPQGSGYGYTF	TGTGCCAGTAGTCCACAGGGGAGCGGCTATGGCTACACCTTC
TRBV2	.	13	.	TRBJ1-2	CASSEQGQGGYTF	TGTGCCAGCAGTGAACAGGGTCAGGGTGGCTACACCTTC
TRBV4-1	TRBD1	16	once	TRBJ2-2	CASSNRDRGNTGELFF	TGCGCCAGCAGCAACCGGGACAGGGGAAACACCGGGGAGCTGTTTTTT
TRBV7-9	.	11	.	TRBJ1-1	CASSLGGEAFF	TGTGCCAGCAGCTTAGGGGGAGAAGCTTTCTTT
TRBV5-5	.	15	.	TRBJ1-2	CASSSPGIPNYGYTF	TGTGCCAGCAGCTCACCAGGGATCCCTAACTATGGCTACACCTTC
TRBV7-2	TRBD2	13	.	TRBJ2-7	CASSSQRGYEQYF	TGTGCCAGCAGCTCCCAGCGGGGCTACGAGCAGTACTTC
TRBV7-9	TRBD1	14	.	TRBJ1-2	CASSLGQGALGYTF	TGTGCCAGCAGCTTAGGTCAGGGGGCGTTGGGCTACACCTTC
TRBV13	.	15	.	TRBJ2-3	CASSGIRIFTDTQYF	TGTGCCAGCAGCGGGATCCGAATCTTCACAGATACGCAGTATTTT
TRBV12-3/TRBV12-4	.	13	.	TRBJ2-7	CASSLHGPVEQYF	TGTGCCAGCAGTCTCCACGGGCCGGTCGAGCAGTACTTC
TRBV4-1	.	15	.	TRBJ1-1	CASSQAGLGGTEAFF	TGCGCCAGCAGCCAAGCGGGGCTAGGGGGCACTGAAGCTTTCTTT
TRBV19	.	12	.	TRBJ1-2	CASSLDWTGYTF	TGTGCCAGTAGTCTGGACTGGACTGGCTACACCTTC
TRBV7-2	.	14	.	TRBJ2-2	CASSLAGNTGELFF	TGTGCCAGCAGCTTAGCAGGAAACACCGGGGAGCTGTTTTTT
TRBV11-2	.	14	.	TRBJ2-7	CASSRGPISYEQYF	TGTGCCAGCAGCCGGGGGCCCATCTCCTACGAGCAGTACTTC
TRBV19	.	14	once	TRBJ1-5	CASSEDILGQPQHF	TGTGCCAGTAGTGAAGACATCCTCGGTCAGCCCCAGCATTTT
TRBV30	.	11	.	TRBJ1-2	CACQVKGGYTF	TGTGCCTGCCAGGTGAAGGGTGGCTACACCTTC
TRBV19	TRBD2	14	.	TRBJ2-1	CASRGSGESNEQFF	TGTGCCAGTCGGGGGAGCGGGGAAAGCAATGAGCAGTTCTTC
TRBV9	.	15	.	TRBJ2-7	CASSPGGIIAYEQYF	TGTGCCAGCAGCCCAGGGGGGATTATAGCCTACGAGCAGTACTTC
TRBV11-2	.	16	once	TRBJ1-4	CASSLGWAGRDEKLFF	TGTGCCAGCAGCTTGGGCTGGGCAGGGAGGGATGAAAAACTGTTTTTT
TRBV5-4	.	17	.	TRBJ2-2	CASSSHFRGTNTGELFF	TGTGCCAGCAGCTCTCATTTTAGGGGGACGAACACCGGGGAGCTGTTTTTT
TRBV29-1	.	13	.	TRBJ2-1	CSVEERGGHEQFF	TGCAGCGTTGAAGAGAGGGGGGGCCATGAGCAGTTCTTC
TRBV6-1	.	15	.	TRBJ1-6	CASSDGGNRNSPLHF	TGTGCCAGCAGTGACGGGGGTAATAGGAATTCACCCCTCCACTTT
TRBV27	.	12	.	TRBJ2-3	CASSSPTDTQYF	TGTGCCAGCAGTTCCCCCACAGATACGCAGTATTTT
TRBV2	.	15	.	TRBJ2-5	CASTRSLGLGETQYF	TGTGCCAGCACCAGGAGTCTGGGGCTGGGGGAGACCCAGTACTTC
TRBV5-4	.	14	.	TRBJ1-2	CASSKNRPVYGYTF	TGTGCCAGCAGCAAGAATCGGCCGGTCTATGGCTACACCTTC